This T cell receptor (beta chain) is from a study of T cells in Graves' hyperthyroidism and ophthalmopathy. The CDR3 runs to 18 residues. The germline V gene has CDR1 KGHSH and CDR2 LQKENI. Trimming took 2 bases from V and 3 from J; bases not matched to a gene: 9. TCR beta CDR3 regions were amplified from RNA transcripts. The HTBI primer set was used in a first-round RT-PCR of the TCR CDR3. A single record per CDR3 protein comes from TCRdb applying MiXCR to the multiplex PCR reads. The sample holds 650,000 to 750,000 distinct CDR3 sequences, about 15% seen once. The table lists this clonotype with a few counts.

The chain employs TRBV18 and TRBJ2-4; TRBD1 aligns across 11 bases. Specimen: blood. The TCR originated in a woman aged 18-30 years with Graves' hyperthyroidism. As DNA, the CDR3 is TGTGCCAGCTCACCAAGGGCCGCGGGACAGGGGGTCAAAAACATTCAGTACTTC. Its translation: CASSPRAAGQGVKNIQYF.